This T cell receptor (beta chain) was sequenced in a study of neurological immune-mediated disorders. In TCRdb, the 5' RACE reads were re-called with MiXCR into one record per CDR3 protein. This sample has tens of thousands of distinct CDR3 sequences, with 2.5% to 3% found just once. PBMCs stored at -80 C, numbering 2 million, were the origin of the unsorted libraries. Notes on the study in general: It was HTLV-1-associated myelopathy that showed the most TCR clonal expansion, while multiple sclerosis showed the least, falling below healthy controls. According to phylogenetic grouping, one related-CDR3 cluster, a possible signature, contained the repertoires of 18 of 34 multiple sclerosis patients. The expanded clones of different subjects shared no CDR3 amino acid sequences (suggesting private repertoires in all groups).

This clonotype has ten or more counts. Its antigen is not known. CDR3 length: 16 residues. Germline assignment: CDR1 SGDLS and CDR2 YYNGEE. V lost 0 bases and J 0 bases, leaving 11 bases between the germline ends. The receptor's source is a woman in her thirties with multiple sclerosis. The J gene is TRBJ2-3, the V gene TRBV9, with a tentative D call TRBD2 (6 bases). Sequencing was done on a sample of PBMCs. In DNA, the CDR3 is TGTGCCAGCAGCGTAGAGCCGGGAGCTAGCACAGATACGCAGTATTTT. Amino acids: CASSVEPGASTDTQYF.